This T cell receptor beta chain was sequenced in a study of early T cells in non-severe SARS-CoV-2 infection (dated by TCRdb to the early 2020s). Context from the whole study: Because TCR sequencing was done on bulk RNA from unsorted whole blood, the alpha and beta chains could not be paired. Here is what the overall study found, with its caveats: VDJdb matching was skewed toward anti-spike CD8 responses and likely underestimated virus-specific expansions by missing private and CD4 specificities.

Set within a cohort of healthcare workers in London, UK, this nested case-control study involved weekly PCR testing of nasopharyngeal swabs along with blood sampling. Between 23 and 31 March 2020, the week of the UK lockdown, healthcare workers were enrolled and then followed up weekly for as long as 16 weeks. The library was prepared using 5' RACE. Reads for this sample came from a NextSeq 500. In the TCR library protocol, unique molecular identifiers were attached to individual cDNA molecules to correct for PCR bias and sequencing error. Both TCR alpha and beta chains were sequenced, and tight co-correlation was observed between alpha and beta sequence abundances in each sample. On the authors' methods: Decombinator V4 was used to annotate TCR sequences for V gene, J gene and CDR3. TCRs were defined as expanded if a significant change between any two time points was detected under a Poisson model with p below 0.0001. Abundances of TCRs were expressed as counts per million after normalisation to the total number of TCRs sequenced in each sample. TRAV1-2 paired with TRAJ12, TRAJ20 or TRAJ33 defined MAIT TCRs, while TRAV10 paired with TRAJ18 defined iNKT TCRs. VDJdb, accessed 1 November 2021, was searched for CMV, EBV and SARS-CoV-2 annotated TCRs, excluding TCRs annotated for multiple antigens. TCRdb cleaned the public reads at Q25 with fastp, built clones with MiXCR and kept in-frame beta chains. Each record represents a unique CDR3 protein, reported with the most common genes and DNA among its rows. The V and J calls and clone size are TCRdb's, not the authors'. Within this sample are 53,000 or so distinct CDR3 sequences, with 12% of them counted one time only. 2% to 3% of the sample is taken by the ten largest.

The CDR3 holds 16 amino acids from the cysteine to the phenylalanine. Only CDR3 DNA is held: 48 bases, read in frame from base 1. The germline ends are 10 bases apart after V is trimmed by 4 bases and J by 0 bases. The germline V gene (reference sequence) yields SEHNR for CDR1 and FQNEAQ for CDR2. This clonotype was recorded many times. Its antigen specificity is not known. No base quality information exists; no much larger clone differs at one position. The clonotype originates from an adult who was a healthcare worker with PCR-confirmed SARS-CoV-2 infection or an uninfected control (not recorded which). The sample consisted of whole blood, taken at baseline. The chain was built from TRBV7-9 and TRBJ2-6, with no reliable assignment of the D segment. The CDR3 region: CASSSWVSSGANVLTF. The DNA reads as follows: TGTGCCAGCAGCTCCTGGGTCTCCTCTGGGGCCAACGTCCTGACTTTC.